This T cell receptor beta chain was identified during a study of identical twins. Study observations and caveats: Less excess twin sharing appeared in beta out-of-frame sequences.

Template switching (which added a universal primer site) was used, and cDNA carried unique molecular identifiers. MiXCR, run by TCRdb on the 5' RACE reads, gives a single entry per CDR3 protein. The sample shows about 660,000 distinct CDR3 sequences, 8.6% of them seen only once. CDR1 is SEHNR, CDR2 FQNEAQ, per germline (reference sequence). Trimming left V 5 bases short and J 7 bases short, with 12 bases between. There are 12 residues in the CDR3. The donor group consisted entirely of healthy Caucasians. To note about this clonotype: Its antigen is not known.

A further study also used this sample, focusing on yellow fever vaccine responses in identical twins. That work states: The authors reported partly convergent, partly personalized vaccine responses in identical twins.

This rearrangement joins TRBV7-9 to TRBJ2-7; D remains ambiguous. This sequence originates from a woman aged 18-29 years in good health. Sequenced input: PBMCs. The CDR3 bases are TGTGCCAGCAGCCAATTAGAGAGTGAGCAGTACTTC. Its protein is CASSQLESEQYF.